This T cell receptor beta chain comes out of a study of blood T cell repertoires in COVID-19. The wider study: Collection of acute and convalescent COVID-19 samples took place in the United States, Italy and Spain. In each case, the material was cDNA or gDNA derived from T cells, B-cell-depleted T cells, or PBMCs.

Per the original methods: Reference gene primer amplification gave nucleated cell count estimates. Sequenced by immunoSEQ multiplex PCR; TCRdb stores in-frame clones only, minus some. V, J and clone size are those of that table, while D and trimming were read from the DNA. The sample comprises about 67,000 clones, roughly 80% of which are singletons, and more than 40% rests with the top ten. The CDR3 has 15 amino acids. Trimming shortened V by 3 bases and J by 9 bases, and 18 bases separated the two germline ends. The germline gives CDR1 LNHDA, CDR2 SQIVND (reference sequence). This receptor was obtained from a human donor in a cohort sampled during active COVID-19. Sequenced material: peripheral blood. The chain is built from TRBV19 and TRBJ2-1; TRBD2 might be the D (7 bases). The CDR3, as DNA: TGTGCCAGTAGTATCTCTGGGGGGGCCGGGTCTGAGCAGTTCTTC. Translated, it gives CASSISGGAGSEQFF.